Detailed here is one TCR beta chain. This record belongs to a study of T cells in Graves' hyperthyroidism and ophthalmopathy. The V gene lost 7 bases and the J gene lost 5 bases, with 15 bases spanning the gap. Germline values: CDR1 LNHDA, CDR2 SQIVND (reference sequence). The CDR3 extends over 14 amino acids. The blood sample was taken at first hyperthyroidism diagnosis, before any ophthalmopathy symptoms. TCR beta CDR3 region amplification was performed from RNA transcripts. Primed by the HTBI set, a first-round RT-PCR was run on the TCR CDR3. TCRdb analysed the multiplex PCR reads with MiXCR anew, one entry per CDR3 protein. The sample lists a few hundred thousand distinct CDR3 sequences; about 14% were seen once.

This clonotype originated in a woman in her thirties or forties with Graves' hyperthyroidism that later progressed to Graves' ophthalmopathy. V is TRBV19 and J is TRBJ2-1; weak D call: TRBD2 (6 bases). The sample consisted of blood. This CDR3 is CASTIGGAHNEQFF. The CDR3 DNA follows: TGTGCCAGTACCATCGGCGGGGCCCACAATGAGCAGTTCTTC.